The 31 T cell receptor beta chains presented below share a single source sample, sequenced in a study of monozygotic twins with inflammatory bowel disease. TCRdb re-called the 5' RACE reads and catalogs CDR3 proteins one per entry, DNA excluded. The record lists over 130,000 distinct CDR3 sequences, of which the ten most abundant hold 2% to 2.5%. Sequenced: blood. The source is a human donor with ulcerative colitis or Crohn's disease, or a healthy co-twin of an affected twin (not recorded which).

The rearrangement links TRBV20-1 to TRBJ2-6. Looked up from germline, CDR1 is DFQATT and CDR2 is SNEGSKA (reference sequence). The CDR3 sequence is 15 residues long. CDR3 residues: CSARDTSSGANVLTF.

The CDR3 sequence is CASSDRGQGARMTEAFF. The chain links TRBV12-3 or TRBV12-4 to TRBJ1-1; TCRdb's assignment of TRBD1 cannot be checked, as there is no DNA. The length of the CDR3 is 17 residues.

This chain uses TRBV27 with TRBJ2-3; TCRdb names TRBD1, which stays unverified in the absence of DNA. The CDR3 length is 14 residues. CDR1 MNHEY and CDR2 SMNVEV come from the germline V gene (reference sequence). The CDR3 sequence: CASSWSSPADTQYF.

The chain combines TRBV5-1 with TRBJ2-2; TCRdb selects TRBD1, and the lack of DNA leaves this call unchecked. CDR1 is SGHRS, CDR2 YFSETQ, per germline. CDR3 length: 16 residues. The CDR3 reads CASSLTGTVNTGELFF.

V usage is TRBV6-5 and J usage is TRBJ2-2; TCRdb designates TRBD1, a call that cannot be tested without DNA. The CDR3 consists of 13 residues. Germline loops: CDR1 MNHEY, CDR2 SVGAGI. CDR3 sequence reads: CASSLRVAGELFF.

The CDR3 loop is CASSATSGGGTVGELFF. The chain uses TRBV9 and TRBJ2-2; lacking DNA, the TRBD2 call made by TCRdb goes unchecked. Germline V gives CDR1 SGDLS, CDR2 YYNGEE. This CDR3 has 17 amino acids.

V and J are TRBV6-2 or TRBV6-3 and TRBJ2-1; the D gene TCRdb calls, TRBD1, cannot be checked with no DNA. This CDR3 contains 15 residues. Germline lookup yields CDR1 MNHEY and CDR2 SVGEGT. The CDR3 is CASTNRISSYNEQFF.

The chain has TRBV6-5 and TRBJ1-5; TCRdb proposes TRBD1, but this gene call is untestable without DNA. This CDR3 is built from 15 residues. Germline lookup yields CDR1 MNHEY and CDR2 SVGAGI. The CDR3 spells CASSYSRQGFQPQHF.

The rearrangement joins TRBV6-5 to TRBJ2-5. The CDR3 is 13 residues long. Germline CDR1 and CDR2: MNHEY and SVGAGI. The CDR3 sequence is CASSYEDRVTQYF.

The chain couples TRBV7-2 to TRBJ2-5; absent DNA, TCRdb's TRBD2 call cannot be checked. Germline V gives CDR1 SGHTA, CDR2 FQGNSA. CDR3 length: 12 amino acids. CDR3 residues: CASSLERTTQYF.

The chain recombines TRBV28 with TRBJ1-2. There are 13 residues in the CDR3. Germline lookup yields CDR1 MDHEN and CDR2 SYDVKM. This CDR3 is CASSLQSNYGYTF.

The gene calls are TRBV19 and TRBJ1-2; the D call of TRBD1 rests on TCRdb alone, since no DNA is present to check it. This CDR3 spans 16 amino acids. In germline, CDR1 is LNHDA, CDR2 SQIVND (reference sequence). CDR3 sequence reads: CASSIIRQAEDYGYTF.

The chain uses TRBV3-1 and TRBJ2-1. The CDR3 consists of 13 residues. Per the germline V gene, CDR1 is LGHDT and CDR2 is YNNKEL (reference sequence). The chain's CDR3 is CASSPRGSGEQFF.

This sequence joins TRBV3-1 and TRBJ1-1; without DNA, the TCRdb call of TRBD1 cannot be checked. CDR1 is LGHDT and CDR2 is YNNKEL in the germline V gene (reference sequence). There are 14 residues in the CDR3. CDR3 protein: CASSQQGLNTEAFF.

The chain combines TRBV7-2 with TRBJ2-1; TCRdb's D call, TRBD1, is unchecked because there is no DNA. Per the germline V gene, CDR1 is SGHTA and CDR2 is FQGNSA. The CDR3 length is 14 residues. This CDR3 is CASSFLKGQNEQFF.

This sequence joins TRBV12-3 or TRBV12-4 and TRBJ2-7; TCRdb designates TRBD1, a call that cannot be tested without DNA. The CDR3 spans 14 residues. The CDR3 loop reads CASSFFSREYEQYF.

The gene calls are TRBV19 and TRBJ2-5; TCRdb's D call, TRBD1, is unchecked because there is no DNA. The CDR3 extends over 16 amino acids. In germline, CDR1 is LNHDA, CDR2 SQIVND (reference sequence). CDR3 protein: CASSRLSSAARETQYF.

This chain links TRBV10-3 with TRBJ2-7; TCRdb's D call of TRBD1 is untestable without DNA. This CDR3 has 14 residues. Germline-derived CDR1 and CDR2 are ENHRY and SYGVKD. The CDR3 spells CAIRTPGQGYEQYF.

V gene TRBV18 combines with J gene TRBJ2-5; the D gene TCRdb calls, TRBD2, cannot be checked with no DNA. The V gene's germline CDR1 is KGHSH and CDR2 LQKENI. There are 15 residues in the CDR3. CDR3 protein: CASSPRQRRQETQYF.

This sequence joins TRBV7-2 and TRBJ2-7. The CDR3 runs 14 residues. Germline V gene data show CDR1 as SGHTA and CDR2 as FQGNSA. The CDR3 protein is CASSSHGRSYEQYF.

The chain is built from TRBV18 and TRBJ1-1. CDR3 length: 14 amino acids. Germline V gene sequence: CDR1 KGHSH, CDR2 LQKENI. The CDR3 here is CASSSWTENTEAFF.

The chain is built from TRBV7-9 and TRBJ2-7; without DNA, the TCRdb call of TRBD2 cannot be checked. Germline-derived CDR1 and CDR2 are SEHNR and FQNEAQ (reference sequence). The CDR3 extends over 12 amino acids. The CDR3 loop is CASSLTSDEQYF.

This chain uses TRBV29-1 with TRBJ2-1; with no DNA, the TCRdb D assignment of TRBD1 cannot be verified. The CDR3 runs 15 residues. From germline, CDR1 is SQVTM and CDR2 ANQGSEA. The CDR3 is CSVGYWGTGGDRQFF.

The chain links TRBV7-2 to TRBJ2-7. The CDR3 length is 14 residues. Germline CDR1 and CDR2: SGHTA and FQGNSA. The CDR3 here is CASSPRQGPYEQYF.

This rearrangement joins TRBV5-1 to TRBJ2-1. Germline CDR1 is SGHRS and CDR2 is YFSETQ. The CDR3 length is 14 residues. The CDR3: CASSLFPGGDEQFF.

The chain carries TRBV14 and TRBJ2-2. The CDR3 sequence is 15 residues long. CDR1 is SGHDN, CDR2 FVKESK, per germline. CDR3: CASSQDLRNTGELFF.

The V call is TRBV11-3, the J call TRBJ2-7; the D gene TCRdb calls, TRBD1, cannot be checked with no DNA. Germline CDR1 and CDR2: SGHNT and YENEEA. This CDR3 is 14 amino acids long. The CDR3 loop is CASSYGQGSYEQYF.

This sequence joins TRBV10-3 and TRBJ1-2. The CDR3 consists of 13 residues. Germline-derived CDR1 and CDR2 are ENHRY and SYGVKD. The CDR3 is CAISPFSEEGYTF.

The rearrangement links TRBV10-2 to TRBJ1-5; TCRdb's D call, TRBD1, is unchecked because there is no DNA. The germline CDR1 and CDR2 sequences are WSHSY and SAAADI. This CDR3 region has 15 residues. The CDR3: CASSDRQGYNQPQHF.

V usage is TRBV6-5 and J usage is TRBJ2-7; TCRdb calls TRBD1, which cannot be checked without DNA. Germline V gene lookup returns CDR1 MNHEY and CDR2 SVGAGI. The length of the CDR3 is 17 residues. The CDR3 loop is CASSYLAPGRGIHEQYF.

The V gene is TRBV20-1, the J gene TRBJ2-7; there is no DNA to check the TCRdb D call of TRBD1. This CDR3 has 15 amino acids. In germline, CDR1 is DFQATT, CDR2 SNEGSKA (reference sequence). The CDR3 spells CSARVTDRESYEQYF.